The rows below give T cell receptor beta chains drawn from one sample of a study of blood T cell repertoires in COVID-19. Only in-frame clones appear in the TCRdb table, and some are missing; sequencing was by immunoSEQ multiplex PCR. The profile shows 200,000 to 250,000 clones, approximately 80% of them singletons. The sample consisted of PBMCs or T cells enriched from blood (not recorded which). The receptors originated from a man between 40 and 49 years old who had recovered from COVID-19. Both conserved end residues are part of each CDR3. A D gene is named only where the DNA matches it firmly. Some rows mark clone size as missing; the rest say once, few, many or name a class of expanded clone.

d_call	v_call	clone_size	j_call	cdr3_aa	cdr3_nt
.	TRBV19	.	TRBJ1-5	CASSWGRISNQPQHF	TGTGCCAGTAGTTGGGGGAGGATTTCCAATCAGCCCCAGCATTTT
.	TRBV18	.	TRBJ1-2	CASSPLDRLRDRDYGYTF	TGTGCCAGCTCACCACTAGACAGGTTAAGAGATCGCGACTATGGCTACACCTTC
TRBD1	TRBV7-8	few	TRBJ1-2	CASSPGTGAGYTF	TGTGCCAGCAGCCCAGGGACAGGGGCTGGCTACACCTTC
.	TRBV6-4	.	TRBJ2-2	CASSGTGSLNTGELFF	TGTGCCAGCAGTGGAACCGGGTCCTTGAACACCGGGGAGCTGTTTTTT
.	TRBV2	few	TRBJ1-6	CASRSYNSPLHF	TGTGCCAGCAGGAGTTATAATTCACCCCTCCACTTT
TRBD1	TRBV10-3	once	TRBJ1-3	CAISKTGASGNTIYF	TGTGCCATCAGTAAGACAGGGGCCTCTGGAAACACCATATATTTT
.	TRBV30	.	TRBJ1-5	CAWSVQSTQPQHF	TGTGCCTGGAGTGTACAGAGTACTCAGCCCCAGCATTTT
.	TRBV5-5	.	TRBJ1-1	CASSFLLAGNTEAFF	TGTGCCAGCAGCTTTCTGTTGGCAGGGAACACTGAAGCTTTCTTT
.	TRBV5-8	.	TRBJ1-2	CASSLAGQFNYGYTF	TGTGCCAGCAGCTTGGCTGGCCAGTTTAACTATGGCTACACCTTC
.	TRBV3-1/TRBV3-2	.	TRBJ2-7	CASSQRGSYEQYF	TGTGCCAGCAGCCAAAGGGGTTCCTACGAGCAGTACTTC
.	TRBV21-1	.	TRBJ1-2	CASSSGRGLSPVGYTF	TGTGCCAGCAGCAGCGGCAGGGGGCTGTCTCCCGTGGGCTACACCTTC
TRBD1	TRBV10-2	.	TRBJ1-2	CASSIYSGTENYGYTF	TGCGCCAGCAGTATTTATTCCGGGACAGAGAACTATGGCTACACCTTC
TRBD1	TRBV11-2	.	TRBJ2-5	CASSSGPGQGDFETQYF	TGTGCCAGCAGCTCTGGGCCGGGACAGGGGGATTTCGAGACCCAGTACTTC
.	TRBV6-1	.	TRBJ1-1	CASSEAAAGYPEAFF	TGTGCCAGCAGTGAAGCGGCGGCAGGGTACCCTGAAGCTTTCTTT
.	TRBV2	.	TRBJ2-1	CASSVLDSPGLGQFF	TGTGCCAGCAGTGTGTTGGACTCCCCAGGTTTAGGGCAGTTCTTC
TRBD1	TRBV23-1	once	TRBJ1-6	CASSQSAGQAINYNSPLHF	TGCGCCAGCAGTCAATCGGCTGGACAGGCGATAAACTATAATTCACCCCTCCACTTT
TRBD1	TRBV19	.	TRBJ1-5	CASSGQGGQPQHF	TGTGCCAGTAGTGGACAGGGTGGTCAGCCCCAGCATTTT
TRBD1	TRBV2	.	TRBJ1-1	CASSRQGEATEAFF	TGTGCCAGCAGCCGACAGGGGGAAGCCACTGAAGCTTTCTTT
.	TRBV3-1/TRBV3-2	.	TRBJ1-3	CASSQSESGNTIYF	TGTGCCAGCAGCCAATCAGAATCCGGAAACACCATATATTTT
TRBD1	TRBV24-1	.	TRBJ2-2	CATSDNRGQGGIGELFF	TGTGCCACCAGTGACAACCGGGGACAGGGCGGGATCGGGGAGCTGTTTTTT
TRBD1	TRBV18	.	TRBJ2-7	CASSPGTGAEQYF	TGTGCCAGCTCACCCGGGACAGGGGCCGAGCAGTACTTC
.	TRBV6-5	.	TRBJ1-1	CASRDTGYTEAFF	TGTGCCAGCAGAGATACAGGATACACTGAAGCTTTCTTT
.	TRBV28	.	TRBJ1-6	CASSLRGNSSPLHF	TGTGCCAGCAGTTTAAGAGGAAATAGTTCACCCCTCCACTTT
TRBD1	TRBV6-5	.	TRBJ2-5	CASSNPGQGQLAQYF	TGTGCCAGCAGTAATCCGGGACAGGGTCAATTAGCCCAGTACTTC
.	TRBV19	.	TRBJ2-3	CASSSGEGADTQYF	TGTGCCAGTAGCTCAGGGGAGGGGGCAGATACGCAGTATTTT
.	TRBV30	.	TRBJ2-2	CAWSVGGSSTGELFF	TGTGCCTGGAGTGTCGGGGGTTCCTCCACCGGGGAGCTGTTTTTT
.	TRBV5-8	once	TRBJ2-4	CASNTDRLAKNIQYF	TGTGCCAGCAACACAGACAGGCTAGCCAAAAACATTCAGTACTTC
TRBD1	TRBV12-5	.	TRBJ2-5	CASGLGIGDRRETQYF	TGTGCTAGTGGTTTGGGTATTGGGGACAGGAGAGAGACCCAGTACTTC
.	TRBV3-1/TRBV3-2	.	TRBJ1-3	CASSPGGAPSGNTIYF	TGTGCCAGCAGCCCCGGAGGCGCACCCTCTGGAAACACCATATATTTT
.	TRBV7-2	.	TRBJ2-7	CASSPRGQGLVHEQYF	TGTGCCAGCAGCCCTCGAGGTCAGGGGCTCGTCCACGAGCAGTACTTC
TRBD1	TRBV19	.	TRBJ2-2	CASKDRALGTGELFF	TGTGCCAGTAAGGACAGGGCTCTGGGAACCGGGGAGCTGTTTTTT
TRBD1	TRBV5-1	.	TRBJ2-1	CASSSGTGYNEQFF	TGCGCCAGCAGTTCCGGGACAGGGTACAATGAGCAGTTCTTC
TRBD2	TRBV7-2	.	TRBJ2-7	CASSSGLAPYEQYF	TGTGCCAGCAGTTCCGGACTAGCGCCCTACGAGCAGTACTTC
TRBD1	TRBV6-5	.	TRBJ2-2	CASSYPGTGNTGELFF	TGTGCCAGCAGTTACCCCGGGACAGGGAACACCGGGGAGCTGTTTTTT
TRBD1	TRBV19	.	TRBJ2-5	CASSSWTGQETQYF	TGTGCCAGTAGTAGCTGGACAGGCCAAGAGACCCAGTACTTC
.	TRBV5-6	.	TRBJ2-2	CASSLRGAGKGGELFF	TGTGCCAGCAGCTTGAGGGGTGCAGGGAAGGGCGGGGAGCTGTTTTTT
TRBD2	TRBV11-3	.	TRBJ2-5	CASSLVTSGSGETQYF	TGTGCCAGCAGCTTAGTAACTAGCGGGAGTGGCGAGACCCAGTACTTC
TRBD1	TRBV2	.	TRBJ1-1	CASTRTGANTEAFF	TGTGCCAGCACAAGGACAGGGGCGAACACTGAAGCTTTCTTT
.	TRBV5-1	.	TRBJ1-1	CASSRALTRLDTEAFF	TGCGCCAGCAGCCGCGCGCTCACTAGGTTGGACACTGAAGCTTTCTTT
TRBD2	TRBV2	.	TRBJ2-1	CASSVSGSVVNEQFF	TGTGCCAGCAGTGTTAGCGGGAGCGTCGTCAATGAGCAGTTCTTC
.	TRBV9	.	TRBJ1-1	CASSESTAGGTFF	TGTGCCAGCAGTGAGAGTACGGCGGGAGGGACTTTCTTT
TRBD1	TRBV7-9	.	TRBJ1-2	CASSLGQGKGYGYTF	TGTGCCAGCAGCTTAGGACAGGGGAAGGGGTATGGCTACACCTTC
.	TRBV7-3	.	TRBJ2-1	CASSLNPSSYNEQFF	TGTGCCAGCAGCTTAAACCCGAGCTCCTACAATGAGCAGTTCTTC
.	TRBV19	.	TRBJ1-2	CASTPEFSNYGYTF	TGTGCCAGTACCCCCGAGTTTTCGAACTATGGCTACACCTTC
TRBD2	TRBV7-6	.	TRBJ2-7	CASSSDLGLGVYEQYF	TGTGCCAGCAGCTCAGACCTGGGACTAGGGGTCTACGAGCAGTACTTC
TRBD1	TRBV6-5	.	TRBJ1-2	CASSPHRGRGYTF	TGTGCCAGCAGCCCGCACAGGGGACGGGGCTACACCTTC
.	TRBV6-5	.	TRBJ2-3	CASSSNWGRKDTQYF	TGTGCCAGCAGTTCCAACTGGGGGCGAAAAGATACGCAGTATTTT
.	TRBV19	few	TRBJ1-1	CASSIQVGQGKAEAFF	TGTGCCAGTAGTATTCAGGTGGGGCAGGGTAAGGCTGAAGCTTTCTTT
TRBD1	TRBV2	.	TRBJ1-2	CASTLSWDSPNYGYTF	TGTGCCAGCACCCTTAGTTGGGACAGTCCTAACTATGGCTACACCTTC
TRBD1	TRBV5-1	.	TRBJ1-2	CASSEGQGNYGYTF	TGCGCCAGCAGCGAGGGACAGGGGAACTATGGCTACACCTTC
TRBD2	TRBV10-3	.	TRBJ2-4	CAISDGGRVNIQYF	TGTGCCATCAGTGATGGCGGGAGGGTAAACATTCAGTACTTC